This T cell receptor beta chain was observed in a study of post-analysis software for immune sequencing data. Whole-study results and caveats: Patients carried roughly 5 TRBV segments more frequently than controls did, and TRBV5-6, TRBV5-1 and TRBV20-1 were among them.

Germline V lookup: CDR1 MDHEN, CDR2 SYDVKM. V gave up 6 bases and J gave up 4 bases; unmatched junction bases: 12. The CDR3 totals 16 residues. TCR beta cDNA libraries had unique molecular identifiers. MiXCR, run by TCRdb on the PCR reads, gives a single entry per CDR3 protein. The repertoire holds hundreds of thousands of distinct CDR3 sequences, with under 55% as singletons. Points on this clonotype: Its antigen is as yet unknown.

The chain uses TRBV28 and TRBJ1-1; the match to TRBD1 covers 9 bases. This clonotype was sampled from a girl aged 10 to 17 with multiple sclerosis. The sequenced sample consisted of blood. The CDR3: CASSSDGDRELTEAFF. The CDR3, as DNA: TGTGCCAGCAGCTCCGATGGGGACAGGGAGCTCACTGAAGCTTTCTTT.